This T cell receptor beta chain was recovered during a study of blood T cell repertoires in COVID-19. On the study more broadly: T cells, B-cell-depleted T cells, or PBMCs supplied cDNA or gDNA.

Here immunoSEQ multiplex PCR was the method, and the copy in TCRdb shows in-frame clones only, minus some. The sample holds around 250,000 clones; 85% to 90% are singletons and the top ten take over 4%. This clone was seen a handful of times. After removal of 5 bases from V and 6 bases from J, the junction contained 6 bases not matched to a gene. There are 16 residues in the CDR3. The V gene's germline CDR1 is SGHNT and CDR2 YENEEA. Participants, roughly 18 to 100 years old, spanned 25 or so US areas. Symptom resolution, clearance, or two negative PCRs marked donors in Cohort 3 as recovered. The sequence was obtained from a woman aged 30 to 39 who had recovered from COVID-19. The chain has TRBV11-3 and TRBJ2-1, with 14 bases fitting TRBD2. Sequenced input: PBMCs or T cells enriched from blood (not recorded which). CDR3 sequence reads: CASSVGTSGGSNEQFF. The CDR3 nucleotides read TGTGCCAGCAGCGTGGGGACTAGCGGGGGTAGCAATGAGCAGTTCTTC.